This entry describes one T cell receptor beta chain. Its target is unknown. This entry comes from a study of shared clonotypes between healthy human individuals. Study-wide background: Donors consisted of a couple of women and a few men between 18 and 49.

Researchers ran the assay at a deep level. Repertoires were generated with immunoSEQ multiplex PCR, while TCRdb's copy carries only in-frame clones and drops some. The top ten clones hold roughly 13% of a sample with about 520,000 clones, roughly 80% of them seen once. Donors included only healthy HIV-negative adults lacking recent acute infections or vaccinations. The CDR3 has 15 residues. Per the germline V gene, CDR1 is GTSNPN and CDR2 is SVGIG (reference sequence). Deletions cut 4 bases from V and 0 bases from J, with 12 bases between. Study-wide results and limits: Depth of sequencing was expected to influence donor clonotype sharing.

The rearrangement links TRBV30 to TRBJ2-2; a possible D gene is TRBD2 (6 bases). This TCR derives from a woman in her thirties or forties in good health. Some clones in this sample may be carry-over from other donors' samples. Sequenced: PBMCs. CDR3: CAWIGGSANTGELFF. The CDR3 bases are TGTGCCTGGATAGGAGGGAGTGCGAACACCGGGGAGCTGTTTTTT.